This TCR beta chain was identified during a study of Graves' ophthalmopathy and Graves' hyperthyroidism. The length of the CDR3 is 17 residues. Germline V lookup: CDR1 SGHTA, CDR2 FQGNSA. The germline V and J ends were trimmed by 0 bases and 0 bases, with 9 bases remaining between them. The study amplified TCR beta CDR3 regions using RNA transcripts. HTBI primers were employed in first-round RT-PCR, then a second-round multiplex PCR followed. TCRdb recomputed calls from the multiplex PCR reads with MiXCR, one row per CDR3 protein. This sample carries roughly 400,000 distinct CDR3 sequences, around 17% of them seen once, and the ten largest clones take roughly 1.5%. Study conclusions and caveats: Ophthalmopathy progression was predicted by the model at less than 71% sensitivity and about 79% specificity. Ophthalmopathy cases were distinguished from stable hyperthyroidism by a 13-signature model, reaching around 88% sensitivity and about 81% specificity. Blood repertoires reportedly contained most expanded thyroid clonotypes above 0.001 frequency.

Presentation of ophthalmopathy in the donors involved moderate-to-severe activity, CAS ≥3, NOSPECS ≥4 and a duration under 3 months. A note on this clonotype: Its specificity is not known.

The gene calls are TRBV7-2 and TRBJ2-6, with D perhaps matching TRBD1 or TRBD2 (6 bases each). Sequenced sample: peripheral blood. This TCR came from a woman aged 18-30 years with Graves' ophthalmopathy. The CDR3 reads CASSLAGGASGANVLTF. The DNA of the CDR3 is TGTGCCAGCAGCTTAGCCGGGGGCGCCTCTGGGGCCAACGTCCTGACTTTC.